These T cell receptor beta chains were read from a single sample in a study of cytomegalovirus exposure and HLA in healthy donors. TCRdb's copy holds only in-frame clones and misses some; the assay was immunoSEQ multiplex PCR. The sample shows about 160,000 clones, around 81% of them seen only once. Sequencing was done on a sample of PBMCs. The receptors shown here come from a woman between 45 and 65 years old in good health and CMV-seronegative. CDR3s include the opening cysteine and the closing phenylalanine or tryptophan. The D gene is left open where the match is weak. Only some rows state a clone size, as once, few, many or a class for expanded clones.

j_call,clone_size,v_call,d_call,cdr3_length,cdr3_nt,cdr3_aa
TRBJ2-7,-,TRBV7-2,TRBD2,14,TGTGCCAGCAGCTGGGGGGGTGTGGGGAACGAGCAGTACTTC,CASSWGGVGNEQYF
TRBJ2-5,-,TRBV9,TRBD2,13,TGTGCCAGCAGCGTAGCGGGAGGAGAGACCCAGTACTTC,CASSVAGGETQYF
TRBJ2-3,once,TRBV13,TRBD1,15,TGTGCCAGCAGCTTAACGGGACAGAGCACAGATACGCAGTATTTT,CASSLTGQSTDTQYF
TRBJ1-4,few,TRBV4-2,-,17,TGTGCCAGCAGCCAAGAAGGTACGACAGAGAGCCAGAAAAAACTGTTTTTT,CASSQEGTTESQKKLFF
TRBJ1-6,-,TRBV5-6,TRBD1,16,TGTGCCAGCAGCGGAGGGGACAGGGGGCGATATTCACCCCTCCACTTT,CASSGGDRGRYSPLHF
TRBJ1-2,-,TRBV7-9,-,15,TGTGCCAGCAGTAAGGGGGGGTCCCTTAACTATGGCTACACCTTC,CASSKGGSLNYGYTF
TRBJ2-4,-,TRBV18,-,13,TGTGCCAGCTCGGTGGACAGCAAAAACATTCAGTACTTC,CASSVDSKNIQYF
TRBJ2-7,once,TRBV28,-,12,TGTGCCAGCAGTGCGGATAAGTACGAGCAGTACTTC,CASSADKYEQYF
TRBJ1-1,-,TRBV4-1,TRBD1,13,TGCGCCAGCAACAGGGGTGAGAACACTGAAGCTTTCTTT,CASNRGENTEAFF
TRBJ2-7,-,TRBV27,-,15,TGTGCCAGCAGTTTATCGGCGGGAACCTCCTACGAGCAGTACTTC,CASSLSAGTSYEQYF
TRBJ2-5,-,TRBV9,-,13,TGTGCCAGCAGCGTATCATCCCAAGAGACCCAGTACTTC,CASSVSSQETQYF
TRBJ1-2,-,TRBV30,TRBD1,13,TGTGCCTTTTTCGGGACAGGGCTTAGAGGCTACACCTTC,CAFFGTGLRGYTF
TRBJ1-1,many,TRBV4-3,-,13,TGCGCCAGCAGCCCGACAGGGAACACTGAAGCTTTCTTT,CASSPTGNTEAFF
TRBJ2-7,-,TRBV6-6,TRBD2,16,TGTGCCAGCAGAACCGGACTAGCGGGAGGTTCGTACGAGCAGTACTTC,CASRTGLAGGSYEQYF
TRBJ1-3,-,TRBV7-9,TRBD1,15,TGTGCCAGCAGCTCGGGACAGGGGTCTGGAAACACCATATATTTT,CASSSGQGSGNTIYF
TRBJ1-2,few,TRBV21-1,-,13,TGTGCCAGCAGCAAAGTGCAGGGGAATGGCTACACCTTC,CASSKVQGNGYTF
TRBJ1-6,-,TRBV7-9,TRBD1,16,TGTGCCAGCAGCTTAGCCGGGACAGGGGGGCAGTCACCCCTCCACTTT,CASSLAGTGGQSPLHF
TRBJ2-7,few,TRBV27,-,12,TGTGCCAGCACCAGTGGGCACCAGGAGCAGTACTTC,CASTSGHQEQYF
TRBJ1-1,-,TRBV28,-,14,TGTGCCAGCAGTCCTACAGGGTACAACACTGAAGCTTTCTTT,CASSPTGYNTEAFF
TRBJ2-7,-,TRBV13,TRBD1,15,TGTGCCAGCAGCCCAGAAAAGGGACAGATCTACGAGCAGTACTTC,CASSPEKGQIYEQYF
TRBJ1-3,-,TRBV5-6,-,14,TGTGCCAGCAGCTTGCTGTTCTCTGGAAACACCATATATTTT,CASSLLFSGNTIYF
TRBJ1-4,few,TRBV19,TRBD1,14,TGTGCCAGTAGCCGGGACAGGTTGATGGGAAAACTGTTTTTT,CASSRDRLMGKLFF
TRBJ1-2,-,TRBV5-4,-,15,TGTGCCAGCAGCTCACCTCGTACAGCCAGCTATGGCTACACCTTC,CASSSPRTASYGYTF
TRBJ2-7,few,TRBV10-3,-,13,TGTGCCATCAGTGATACCAGTTCCTACGAGCAGTACTTC,CAISDTSSYEQYF
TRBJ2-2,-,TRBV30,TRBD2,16,TGTGCCTGGAGTGCTTCACGGACTAGCGGCACCGGGGAGCTGTTTTTT,CAWSASRTSGTGELFF
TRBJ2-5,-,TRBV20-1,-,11,TGCAGTGCTTCGGTCAAAGAGACCCAGTACTTC,CSASVKETQYF
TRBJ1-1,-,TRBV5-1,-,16,TGCGCCAGCAGCTTGGGGACAACTAACATGAACACTGAAGCTTTCTTT,CASSLGTTNMNTEAFF
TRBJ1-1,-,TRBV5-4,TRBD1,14,TGTGCCAGCAGCTTGAGGGGGCCGAACACTGAAGCTTTCTTT,CASSLRGPNTEAFF
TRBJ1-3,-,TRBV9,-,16,TGTGCCAGCAGCCCCCGTCGACAGCTCTCTGGAAACACCATATATTTT,CASSPRRQLSGNTIYF
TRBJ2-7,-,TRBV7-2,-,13,TGTGCCAGCAGCTCCCAGGCCTCCTACGAGCAGTACTTC,CASSSQASYEQYF
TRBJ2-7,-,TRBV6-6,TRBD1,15,TGTGCCAGCAAGCCGCCGGAGGACAGGGGCTACGAGCAGTACTTC,CASKPPEDRGYEQYF
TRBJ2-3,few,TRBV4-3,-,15,TGCGCCAGCAGCCAAGTTCTAGCGATTTCAGATACGCAGTATTTT,CASSQVLAISDTQYF
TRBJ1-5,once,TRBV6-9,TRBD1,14,TGTGCCAGCAGAACCGTCAGGGGGCATCAGCCCCAGCATTTT,CASRTVRGHQPQHF
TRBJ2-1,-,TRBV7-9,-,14,TGTGCCAGCAGCGAGACTAGAGACTGGGATGAGCAGTTCTTC,CASSETRDWDEQFF
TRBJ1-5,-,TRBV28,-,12,TGTGCTCTAGGGGGGGGCTTACAGCCCCAGCATTTT,CALGGGLQPQHF
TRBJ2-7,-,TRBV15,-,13,TGTGCCACCAGCAGAGGAGTAGTCTACGAGCAGTACTTC,CATSRGVVYEQYF
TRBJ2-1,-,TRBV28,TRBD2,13,TGTGCCAGCAGTTTATGGCAGCGGGAGATTAAGTTCTTC,CASSLWQREIKFF
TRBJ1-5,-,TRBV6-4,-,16,TGTGCCAGCAGTGACTCAGGTGGAGGGGCTGGTCAGCCCCAGCATTTT,CASSDSGGGAGQPQHF
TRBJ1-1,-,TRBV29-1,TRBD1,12,TGCAGCGTATCAACAGGGGGGGAAATAGCTTTCTTT,CSVSTGGEIAFF
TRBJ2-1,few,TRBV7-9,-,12,TGTGCCAGCAGCCCTCGGGGAGGCGAGCAGTTCTTC,CASSPRGGEQFF
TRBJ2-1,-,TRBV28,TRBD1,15,TGTGCCAGCAGTTCAGAGGGACAGGGGGCCTCGGAGCAGTTCTTC,CASSSEGQGASEQFF
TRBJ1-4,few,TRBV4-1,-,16,TGCGCCAGCAGCCCCGGGAGGGGCAGGTCTAATGAAAAACTGTTTTTT,CASSPGRGRSNEKLFF
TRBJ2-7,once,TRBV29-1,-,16,TGCAGCGTTGTATTTGGGTGGCAGGTCCTCTCCTACGAGCAGTACTTC,CSVVFGWQVLSYEQYF
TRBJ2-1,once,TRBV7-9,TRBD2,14,TGTGCCAGCAGCCCCCGGACTAGCAACAATGAGCAGTTCTTC,CASSPRTSNNEQFF
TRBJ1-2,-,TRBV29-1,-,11,TGCAGCGTTGAACGGGGTCACGGCTACACCTTC,CSVERGHGYTF
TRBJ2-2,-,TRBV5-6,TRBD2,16,TGTGCCAGCACCAACACCGGGAGGGGAAGCACCGGGGAGCTGTTTTTT,CASTNTGRGSTGELFF
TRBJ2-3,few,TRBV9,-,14,TGTGCCAGCAGCGTAGATAGCGGCCTAGATACGCAGTATTTT,CASSVDSGLDTQYF
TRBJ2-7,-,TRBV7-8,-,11,TGTGCCAGCAGCTTAGGTCCCGAGCAGTACTTC,CASSLGPEQYF
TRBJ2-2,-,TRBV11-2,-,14,TGTGCCAGCAGCGCTACTCAGAACACCGGGGAGCTGTTTTTT,CASSATQNTGELFF
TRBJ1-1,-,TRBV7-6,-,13,TGTGCCAGCAGCACACAGGAGAACACTGAAGCTTTCTTT,CASSTQENTEAFF
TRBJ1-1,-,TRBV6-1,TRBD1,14,TGTGCCAGCAGTGCCGGACAGGGGTACACTGAAGCTTTCTTT,CASSAGQGYTEAFF
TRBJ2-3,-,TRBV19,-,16,TGTGCCAGTAGGCCCCTCCGAGCGGACCTCACAGATACGCAGTATTTT,CASRPLRADLTDTQYF
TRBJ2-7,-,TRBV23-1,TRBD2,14,TGCGCCAGCAGTCATCAGCGGGAGGGATGGGAGCAGTACTTC,CASSHQREGWEQYF
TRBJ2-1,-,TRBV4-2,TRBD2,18,TGTGCCAGCAGCCAAACGGGACTAGCGGGGGGGTCCTACAATGAGCAGTTCTTC,CASSQTGLAGGSYNEQFF
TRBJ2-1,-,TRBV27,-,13,TGTGCCAGCAGTTCCCCCTTCTACAATGAGCAGTTCTTC,CASSSPFYNEQFF